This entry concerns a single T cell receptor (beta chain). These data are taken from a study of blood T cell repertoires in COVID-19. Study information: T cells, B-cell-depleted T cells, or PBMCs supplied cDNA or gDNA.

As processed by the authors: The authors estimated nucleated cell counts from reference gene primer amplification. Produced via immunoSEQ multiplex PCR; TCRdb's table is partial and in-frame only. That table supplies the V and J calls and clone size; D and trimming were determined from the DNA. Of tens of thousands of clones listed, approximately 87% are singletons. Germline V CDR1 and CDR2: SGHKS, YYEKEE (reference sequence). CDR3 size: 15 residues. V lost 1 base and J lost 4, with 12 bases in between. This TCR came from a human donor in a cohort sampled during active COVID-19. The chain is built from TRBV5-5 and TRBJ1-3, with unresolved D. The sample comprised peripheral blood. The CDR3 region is CASSLTGSRGNTIYF. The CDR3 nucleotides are TGTGCCAGCAGCTTGACGGGGTCTAGAGGAAACACCATATATTTT.